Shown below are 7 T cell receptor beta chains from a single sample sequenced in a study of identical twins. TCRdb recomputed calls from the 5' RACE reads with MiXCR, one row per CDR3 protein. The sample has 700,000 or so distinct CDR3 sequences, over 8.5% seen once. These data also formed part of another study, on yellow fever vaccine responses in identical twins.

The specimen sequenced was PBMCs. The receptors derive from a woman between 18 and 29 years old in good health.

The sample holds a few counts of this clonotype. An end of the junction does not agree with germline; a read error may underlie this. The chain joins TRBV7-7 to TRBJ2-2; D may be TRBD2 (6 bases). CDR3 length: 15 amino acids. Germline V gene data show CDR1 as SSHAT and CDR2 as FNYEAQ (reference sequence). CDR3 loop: CASSAGTFNTGELFF. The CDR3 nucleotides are TGTGCTAGCAGCGCCGGGACTTTTAACACCGGGGAGCTGTTTTTT.

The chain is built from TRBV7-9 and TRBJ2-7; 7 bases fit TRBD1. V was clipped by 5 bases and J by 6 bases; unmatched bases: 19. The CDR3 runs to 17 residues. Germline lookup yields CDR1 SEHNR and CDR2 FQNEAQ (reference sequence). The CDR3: CASSRPGTAVGGSEQYF. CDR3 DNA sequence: TGTGCCAGCAGCAGGCCCGGGACAGCCGTAGGAGGTTCCGAGCAGTACTTC. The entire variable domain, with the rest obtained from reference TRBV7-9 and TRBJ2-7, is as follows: DTGVSQNPRHKITKRGQNVTFRCDPISEHNRLYWYRQTLGQGPEFLTYFQNEAQLEKSRLLSDRFSAERPKGSFSTLEIQRTEQGDSAMYLCASSRPGTAVGGSEQYFGPGTRLTVT.

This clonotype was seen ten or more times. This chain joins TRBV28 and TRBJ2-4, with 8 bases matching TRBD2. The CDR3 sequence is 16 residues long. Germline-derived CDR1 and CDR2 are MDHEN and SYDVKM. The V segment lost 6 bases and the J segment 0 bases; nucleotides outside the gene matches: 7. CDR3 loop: CASRPLAGQAKNIQYF. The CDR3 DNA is TGTGCCAGCAGACCGCTAGCGGGTCAAGCCAAAAACATTCAGTACTTC.

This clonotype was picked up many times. CDR3 sequence: CASTPRTPGSSYEQYF. The CDR3 DNA sequence: TGTGCCAGCACCCCTCGGACCCCGGGGTCATCCTACGAGCAGTACTTC. The chain uses TRBV12-3 or TRBV12-4 and TRBJ2-7; D is perhaps TRBD2 (5 bases). The CDR3 is 16 residues long. V dropped 7 bases and J dropped 1 base, with 20 bases sitting between them.

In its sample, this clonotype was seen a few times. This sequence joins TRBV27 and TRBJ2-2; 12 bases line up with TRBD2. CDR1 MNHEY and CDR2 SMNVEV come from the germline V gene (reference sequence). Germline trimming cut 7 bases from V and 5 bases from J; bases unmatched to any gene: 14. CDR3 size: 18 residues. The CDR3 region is CASIRASGRAGFTGELFF. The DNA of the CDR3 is TGTGCCAGCATTAGGGCTAGCGGGAGGGCCGGGTTTACCGGGGAGCTGTTTTTT.

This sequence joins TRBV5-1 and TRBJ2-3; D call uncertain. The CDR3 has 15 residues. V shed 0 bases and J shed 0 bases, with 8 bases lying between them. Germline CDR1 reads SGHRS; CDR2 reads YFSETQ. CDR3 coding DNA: TGCGCCAGCAGCTTGGGGTTTGTCAGCACAGATACGCAGTATTTT. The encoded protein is CASSLGFVSTDTQYF.

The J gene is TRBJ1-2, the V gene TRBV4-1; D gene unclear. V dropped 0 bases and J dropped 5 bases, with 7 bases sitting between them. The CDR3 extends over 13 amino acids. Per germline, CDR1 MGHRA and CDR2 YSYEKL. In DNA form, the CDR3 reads TGCGCCAGCAGCCAAGAGACCCTGTATGGCTACACCTTC. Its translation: CASSQETLYGYTF.